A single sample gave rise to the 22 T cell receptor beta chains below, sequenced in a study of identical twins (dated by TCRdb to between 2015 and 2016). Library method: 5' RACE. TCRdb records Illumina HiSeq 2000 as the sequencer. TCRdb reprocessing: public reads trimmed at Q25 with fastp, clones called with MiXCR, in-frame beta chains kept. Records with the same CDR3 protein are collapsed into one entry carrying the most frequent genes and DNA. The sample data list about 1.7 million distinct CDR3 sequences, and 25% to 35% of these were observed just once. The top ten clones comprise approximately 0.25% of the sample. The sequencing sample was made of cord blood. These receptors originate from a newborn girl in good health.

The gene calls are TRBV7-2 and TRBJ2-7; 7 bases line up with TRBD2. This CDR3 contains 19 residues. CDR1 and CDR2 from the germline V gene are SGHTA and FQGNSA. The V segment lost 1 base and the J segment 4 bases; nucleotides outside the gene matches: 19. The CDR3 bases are TGTGCCAGCAGCTTAGGGGGAAGGCGAGACCGGCTAGCGGTATACGAGCAGTACTTC. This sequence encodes CASSLGGRRDRLAVYEQYF.

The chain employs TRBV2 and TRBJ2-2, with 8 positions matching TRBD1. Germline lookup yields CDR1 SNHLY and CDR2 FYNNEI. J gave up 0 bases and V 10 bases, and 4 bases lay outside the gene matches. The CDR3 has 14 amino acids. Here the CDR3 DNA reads TGTGCCACGGGACAGGTCGCGAACACCGGGGAGCTGTTTTTT. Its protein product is CATGQVANTGELFF.

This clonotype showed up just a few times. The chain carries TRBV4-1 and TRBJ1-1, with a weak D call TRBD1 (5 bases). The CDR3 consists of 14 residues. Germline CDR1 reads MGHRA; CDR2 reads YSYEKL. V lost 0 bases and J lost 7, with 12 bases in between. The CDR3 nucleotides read TGCGCCAGCAGCCAAGATCCGGGGGTTAGTGAAGCTTTCTTT. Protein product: CASSQDPGVSEAFF.

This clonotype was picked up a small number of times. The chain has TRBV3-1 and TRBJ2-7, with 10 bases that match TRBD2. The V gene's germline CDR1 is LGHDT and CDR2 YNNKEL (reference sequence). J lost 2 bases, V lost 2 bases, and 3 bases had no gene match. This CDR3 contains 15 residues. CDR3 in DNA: TGTGCCAGCAGCCAATTTCTAGCGGGAGCCTACGAGCAGTACTTC. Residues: CASSQFLAGAYEQYF.

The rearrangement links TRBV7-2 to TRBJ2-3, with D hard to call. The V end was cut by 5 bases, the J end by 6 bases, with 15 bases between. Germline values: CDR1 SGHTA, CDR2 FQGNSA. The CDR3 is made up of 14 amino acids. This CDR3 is CASSPKQPGDTQYF. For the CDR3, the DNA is TGTGCCAGCAGCCCGAAGCAGCCTGGGGATACGCAGTATTTT.

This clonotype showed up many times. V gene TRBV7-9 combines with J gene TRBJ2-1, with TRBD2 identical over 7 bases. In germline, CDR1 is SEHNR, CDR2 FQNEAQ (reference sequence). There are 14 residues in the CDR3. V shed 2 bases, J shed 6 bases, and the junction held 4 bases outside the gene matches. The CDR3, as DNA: TGTGCCAGCAGCTTAAGTTGGACTAGCAATGAGCAGTTCTTC. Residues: CASSLSWTSNEQFF.

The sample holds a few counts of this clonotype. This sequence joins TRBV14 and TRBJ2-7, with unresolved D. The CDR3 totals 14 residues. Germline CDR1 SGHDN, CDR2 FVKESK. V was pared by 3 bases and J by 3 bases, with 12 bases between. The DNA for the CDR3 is TGTGCCAGCAGCCAGGGCCCCTCGGACTACGAGCAGTACTTC. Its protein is CASSQGPSDYEQYF.

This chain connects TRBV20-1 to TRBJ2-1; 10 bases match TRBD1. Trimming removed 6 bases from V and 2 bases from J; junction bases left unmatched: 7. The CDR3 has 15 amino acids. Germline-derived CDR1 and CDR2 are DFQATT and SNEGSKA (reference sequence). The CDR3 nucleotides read TGCAGTGCGCCGAAGACAGGGGGCGCCTACAATGAGCAGTTCTTC. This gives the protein CSAPKTGGAYNEQFF.

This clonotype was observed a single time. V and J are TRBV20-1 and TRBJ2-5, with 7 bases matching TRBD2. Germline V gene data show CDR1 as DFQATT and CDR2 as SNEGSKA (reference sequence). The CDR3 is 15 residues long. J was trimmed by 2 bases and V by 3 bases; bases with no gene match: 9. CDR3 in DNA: TGCAGTGCTAGTTGGGCGCGAGCGGGACAAGAGACCCAGTACTTC. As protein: CSASWARAGQETQYF.

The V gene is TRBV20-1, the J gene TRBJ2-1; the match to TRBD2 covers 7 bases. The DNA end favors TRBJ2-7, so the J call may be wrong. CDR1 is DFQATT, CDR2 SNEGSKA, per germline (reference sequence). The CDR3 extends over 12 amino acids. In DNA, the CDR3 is TGCAGTGGCGGGAGAGACGGGAATGAGCAGTACTTC. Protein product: CSGGRDGNEQYF.

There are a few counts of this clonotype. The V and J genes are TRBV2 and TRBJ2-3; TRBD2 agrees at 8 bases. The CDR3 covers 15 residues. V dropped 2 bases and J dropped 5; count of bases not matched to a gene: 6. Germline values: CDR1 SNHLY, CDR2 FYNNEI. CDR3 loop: CASSESSGRGDTQYF. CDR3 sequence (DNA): TGTGCCAGCAGTGAATCGAGCGGGAGAGGAGATACGCAGTATTTT.

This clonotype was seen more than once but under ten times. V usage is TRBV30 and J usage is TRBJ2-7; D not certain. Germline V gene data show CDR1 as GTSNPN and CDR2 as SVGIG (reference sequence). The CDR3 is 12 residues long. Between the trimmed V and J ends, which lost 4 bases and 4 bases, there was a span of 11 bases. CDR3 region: CAWIIGPYEQYF. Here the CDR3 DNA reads TGTGCCTGGATTATCGGACCTTACGAGCAGTACTTC.

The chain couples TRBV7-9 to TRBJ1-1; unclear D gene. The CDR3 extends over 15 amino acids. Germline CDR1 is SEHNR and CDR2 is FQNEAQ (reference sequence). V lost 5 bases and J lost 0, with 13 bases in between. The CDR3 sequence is CASSKPTEMNTEAFF. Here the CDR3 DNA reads TGTGCCAGCAGCAAACCAACAGAGATGAACACTGAAGCTTTCTTT.

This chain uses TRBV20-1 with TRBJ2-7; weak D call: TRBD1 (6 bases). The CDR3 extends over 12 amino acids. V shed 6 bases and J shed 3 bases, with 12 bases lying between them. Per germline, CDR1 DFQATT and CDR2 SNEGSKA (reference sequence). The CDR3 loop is CSANDRYYEQYF. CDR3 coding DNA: TGCAGTGCAAACGACAGGTACTACGAGCAGTACTTC.

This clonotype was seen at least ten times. The CDR3 reads CASSSRSAIGYTF. The CDR3 nucleotides are TGTGCCAGCAGTTCCCGGTCGGCTATTGGCTACACCTTC. This chain uses TRBV27 with TRBJ1-2; D is undetermined. CDR3 size: 13 residues. V was shortened by 4 bases and J by 7 bases, with 13 bases between the two germline ends. Germline lookup yields CDR1 MNHEY and CDR2 SMNVEV (reference sequence).

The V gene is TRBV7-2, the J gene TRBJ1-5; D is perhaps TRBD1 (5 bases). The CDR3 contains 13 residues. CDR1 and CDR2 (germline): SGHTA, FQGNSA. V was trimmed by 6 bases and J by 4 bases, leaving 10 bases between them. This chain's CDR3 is CASSHQGNQPQHF. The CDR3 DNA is TGTGCCAGCAGTCATCAGGGAAATCAGCCCCAGCATTTT.

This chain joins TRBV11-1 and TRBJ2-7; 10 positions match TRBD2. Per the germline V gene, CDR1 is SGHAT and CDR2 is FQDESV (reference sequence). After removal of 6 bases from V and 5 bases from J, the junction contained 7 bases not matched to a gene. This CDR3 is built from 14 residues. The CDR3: CASRPSGGVNEQYF. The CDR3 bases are TGTGCCAGCAGGCCTAGCGGGGGTGTCAACGAGCAGTACTTC.

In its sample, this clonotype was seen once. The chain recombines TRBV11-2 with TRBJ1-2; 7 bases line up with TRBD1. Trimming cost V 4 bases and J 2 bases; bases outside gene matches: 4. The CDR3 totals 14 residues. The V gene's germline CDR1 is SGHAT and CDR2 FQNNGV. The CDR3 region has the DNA TGTGCCAGCAGCTCAGGGGGGGTAAACTATGGCTACACCTTC. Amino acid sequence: CASSSGGVNYGYTF.

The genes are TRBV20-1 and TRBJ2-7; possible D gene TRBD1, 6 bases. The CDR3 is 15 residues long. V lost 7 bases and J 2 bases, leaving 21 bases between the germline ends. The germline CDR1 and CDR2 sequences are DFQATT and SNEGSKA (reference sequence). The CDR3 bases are TGCAGTGTCGAAGCCCGGGACACCTGGACCTACGAGCAGTACTTC. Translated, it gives CSVEARDTWTYEQYF.

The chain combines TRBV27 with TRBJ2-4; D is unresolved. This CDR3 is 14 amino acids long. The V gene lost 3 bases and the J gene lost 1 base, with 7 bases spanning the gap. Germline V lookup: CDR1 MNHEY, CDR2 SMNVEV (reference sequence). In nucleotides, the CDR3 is TGTGCCAGCAGTTTCAAAGGGGCCAAAAACATTCAGTACTTC. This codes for CASSFKGAKNIQYF.

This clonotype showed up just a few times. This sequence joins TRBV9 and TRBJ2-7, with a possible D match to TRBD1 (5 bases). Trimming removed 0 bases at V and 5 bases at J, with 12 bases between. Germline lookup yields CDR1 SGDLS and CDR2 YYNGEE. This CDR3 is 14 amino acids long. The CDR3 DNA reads TGTGCCAGCAGCGTAGCTGGGGCAGACGACGAGCAGTACTTC. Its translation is CASSVAGADDEQYF.

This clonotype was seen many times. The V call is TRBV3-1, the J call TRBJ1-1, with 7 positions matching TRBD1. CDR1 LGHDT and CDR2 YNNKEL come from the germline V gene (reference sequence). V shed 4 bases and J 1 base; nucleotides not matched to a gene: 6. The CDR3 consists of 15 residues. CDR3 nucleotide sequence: TGTGCCAGCAGCCGACGACAGGGAGGGAACACTGAAGCTTTCTTT. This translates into CASSRRQGGNTEAFF.